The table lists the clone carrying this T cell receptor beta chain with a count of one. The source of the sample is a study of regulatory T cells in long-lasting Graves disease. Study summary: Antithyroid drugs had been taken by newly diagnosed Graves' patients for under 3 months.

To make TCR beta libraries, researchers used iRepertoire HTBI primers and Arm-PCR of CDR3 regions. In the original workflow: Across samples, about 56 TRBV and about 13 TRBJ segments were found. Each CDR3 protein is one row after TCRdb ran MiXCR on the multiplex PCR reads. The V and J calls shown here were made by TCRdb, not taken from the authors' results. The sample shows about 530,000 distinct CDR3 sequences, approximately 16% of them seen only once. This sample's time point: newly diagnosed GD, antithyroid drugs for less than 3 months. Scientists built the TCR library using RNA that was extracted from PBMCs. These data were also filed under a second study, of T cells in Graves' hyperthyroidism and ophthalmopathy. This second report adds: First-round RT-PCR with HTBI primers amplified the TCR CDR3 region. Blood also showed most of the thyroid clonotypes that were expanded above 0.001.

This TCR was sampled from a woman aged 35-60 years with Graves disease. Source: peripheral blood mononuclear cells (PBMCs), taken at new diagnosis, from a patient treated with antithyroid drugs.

CDR3 nucleotides: TGTGCCAGCTCACCAGTGGGAACGGGGCCGGAGACCCAGTACTTC. Its protein product is CASSPVGTGPETQYF. This chain connects TRBV18 to TRBJ2-1; D may correspond to TRBD1 or TRBD2 (5 bases each). The J call could be wrong; TRBJ2-5 is a better fit for the DNA end. Looked up from germline, CDR1 is KGHSH and CDR2 is LQKENI. The CDR3 consists of 15 residues.